This T cell receptor (beta chain) was sequenced during a study of T-cell memory formation after mild COVID-19 (dated by TCRdb to about 2021). In terms of the full investigation: TCR sequence clusters from the two donors were largely donor specific. Two young, previously healthy adult volunteers made up the cohort, one male and one female. In a couple of donors, T-cell clones that expanded and contracted after mild COVID-19 were followed by sequencing TCRalpha and TCRbeta repertoires longitudinally.

CDR1 and CDR2 were assigned from the germline V gene (reference sequence) as DFQATT and SNEGSKA. From the cysteine up to the phenylalanine, the CDR3 has a length of 13 residues. The entry retains the CDR3 DNA only, 39 bases that are in frame from base 1. V and J are truncated by 0 bases and 4 bases respectively, leaving an intervening sequence of 6 bases. PBMCs were isolated by Ficoll-Paque density gradient centrifugation. Overall results and qualifications from the work: Contracting CD4+ clones were located mainly in the CM and EM memory subsets, whereas CD8+ clones were found to be enriched in EMRA. From day 15 to 85, contracting clones showed balanced CD4/CD8 phenotypes, whereas a second wave of clones that expanded from day 15 to 37 leaned towards CD4+. Only a couple of mild cases were covered by the study, and larger cohorts that include severe cases with pre-infection samples were considered necessary. Some responding clones were found in pre-infection memory, which suggests that pre-existing cross-reactive memory T cells took part in the SARS-CoV-2 response. The second-wave clones that peaked on day 37 were not confirmed to be SARS-CoV-2 specific.

This clonotype was seen a single time. What antigen it recognizes has not been identified. Base qualities are not at hand, and no much larger clone is one base apart. One read alone is a weak basis. TCRdb names Illumina NovaSeq 6000 as the instrument used. cDNA libraries for TCRalpha and TCRbeta were prepared by 5'RACE using constant-segment primers, with sample barcodes and unique molecular identifiers added. RNA was extracted from every sample with Trizol reagent. Libraries were amplified in two PCR steps, with a second sample barcode and Illumina TruSeq adapters added in the second step. Sequencing of the libraries was done on an Illumina NovaSeq, producing 2 x 150 bp paired-end reads. The source study handled its data this way. With migec v1.2.7, reads were demultiplexed and then collapsed into UMI-guided consensus sequences. Using mixcr v2.1.11, UMI consensuses were aligned to TRA and TRB V and J templates and then assembled into clonotypes. A clonotype was counted as expanded or contracted only when both edgeR and NoisET called the clonotype significant, with the noise models trained on biological replicates. For edgeR calls, a false discovery rate-adjusted p below 0.01 and a log2 fold-change threshold of 1 were applied. As an exploratory analysis of dynamics, max-normalized trajectories of the 1000 most abundant clonotypes were examined by PCA with hierarchical clustering. The CD4 or CD8 phenotype of responding clones was assigned using the separately sequenced CD4+ and CD8+ repertoires. TCRdb passed the public sequencing reads through fastp at Q25 and MiXCR, retaining productive beta sequences. Entries are consolidated by CDR3 protein sequence, retaining the most common genes and DNA. The V and J calls follow TCRdb's processing rather than the paper's. Present in this sample are about 270,000 distinct CDR3 sequences, roughly 17% of which were seen just once. Around 20% of the sample rests with the top ten.

The receptor was derived from a man aged 18 to 30 who had mild COVID-19 (a few samples of this study predate the infection). The sample titles of this study are shuffled in the database, so cell type and time point are left out; the donor was told from shared clones. The rearranged chain carries TRBV20-1 and TRBJ2-2, with no reliable assignment of the D segment. Sequencing used PBMCs or a T cell subset sorted from them (not recorded which). The CDR3 reads CSARDQSTGELFF. The nucleotide sequence reads TGCAGTGCTAGAGATCAGAGCACCGGGGAGCTGTTTTTT.